Below are 7 T cell receptor beta chains sequenced from a single sample in a study of blood T cell repertoires in COVID-19. Profiled with immunoSEQ multiplex PCR; TCRdb holds only in-frame clones, not every one. The sample shows about 150,000 clones, approximately 85% of them seen only once. The sample consisted of peripheral blood. These receptors originate from a man between 60 and 70 years old with COVID-19, enrolled during active disease.

The V and J genes are TRBV11-2 and TRBJ1-1; a possible D gene is TRBD1 (6 bases). The germline V gene has CDR1 SGHAT and CDR2 FQNNGV. Trimming pared 2 bases from V and 0 bases from J, leaving 13 bases between. The CDR3 runs to 16 residues. This chain's CDR3 is CASSLKWGQVNTEAFF. The CDR3 DNA reads as TGTGCCAGCAGCTTAAAGTGGGGGCAGGTGAACACTGAAGCTTTCTTT.

This clone has only a few counts. The chain employs TRBV27 and TRBJ2-1; 11 bases agree with TRBD2. This CDR3 has 15 residues. Germline trimming cut 4 bases from V and 4 bases from J; bases unmatched to any gene: 3. The germline CDR1 and CDR2 sequences are MNHEY and SMNVEV (reference sequence). The chain's CDR3 is CASSSVAGGYNEQFF. CDR3 nucleotides: TGTGCCAGCAGTTCCGTAGCGGGGGGGTACAATGAGCAGTTCTTC.

This clone turned up a few times. This sequence joins TRBV19 and TRBJ1-2; 7 bases map to TRBD1. V shed 6 bases, J shed 1 base, and the junction held 8 bases outside the gene matches. This CDR3 is built from 15 residues. Germline V gene data show CDR1 as LNHDA and CDR2 as SQIVND (reference sequence). Here the CDR3 DNA reads TGTGCCAGTAGGACCGCGGACAGGATTAACTATGGCTACACCTTC. Protein: CASRTADRINYGYTF.

The genes are TRBV19 and TRBJ2-1, with D perhaps matching TRBD1 (5 bases). CDR1 LNHDA and CDR2 SQIVND come from the germline V gene (reference sequence). Deletions cut 3 bases from V and 10 bases from J, with 10 bases between. The CDR3 consists of 12 residues. Here the CDR3 reads CASSIWGWEQFF. CDR3 DNA sequence: TGTGCCAGTAGTATTTGGGGCTGGGAGCAGTTCTTC.

Here the CDR3 reads CASSLYGGGAYNEQFF. The CDR3 bases are TGTGCCAGCAGCTTATATGGCGGGGGGGCCTACAATGAGCAGTTCTTC. The V call is TRBV7-2, the J call TRBJ2-1; 9 positions match TRBD2. The V segment lost 2 bases and the J segment 2 bases; nucleotides outside the gene matches: 4. The germline V gene has CDR1 SGHTA and CDR2 FQGNSA. This CDR3 has 16 amino acids.

The chain combines TRBV2 with TRBJ1-1; 7 bases fit TRBD1. The CDR3 is 14 residues long. V was clipped by 6 bases and J by 0 bases; unmatched bases: 4. CDR1 is SNHLY and CDR2 is FYNNEI in the germline V gene. The CDR3: CASRKQGMNTEAFF. CDR3 sequence (DNA): TGTGCCAGCAGGAAACAGGGGATGAACACTGAAGCTTTCTTT.

This chain uses TRBV28 with TRBJ2-3, with D unclear. The CDR3 contains 13 residues. V was shortened by 0 bases and J by 4 bases, with 5 bases between the two germline ends. Germline V gene data show CDR1 as MDHEN and CDR2 as SYDVKM. This CDR3 is CASSLWQADTQYF. CDR3 bases: TGTGCCAGCAGTTTATGGCAGGCAGATACGCAGTATTTT.